The present entry profiles one T cell receptor (beta chain) with its context. These data come from a study of T cells in Graves' hyperthyroidism and ophthalmopathy. The V gene lost 1 base and the J gene lost 4 bases, with 22 bases spanning the gap. The CDR3 extends over 18 amino acids. The TCR beta CDR3 regions underwent amplification using RNA transcripts as the source. Using the HTBI primer set, a first-round RT-PCR was run on the TCR CDR3. From the multiplex PCR reads, TCRdb called clonotypes with MiXCR, one entry per CDR3 protein. The data contain about 840,000 distinct CDR3 sequences, 38% of them singletons.

The sequence came from a man aged 18 to 30 with Graves' hyperthyroidism. This sequence joins TRBV12-3 or TRBV12-4 and TRBJ1-1; maybe TRBD1 (6 bases). Source material: blood. Here the CDR3 DNA reads TGTGCCAGCAGTTTAGATGGCCCCTTTGGGGGCTTAGGCACTGAAGCTTTCTTT. This gives the protein CASSLDGPFGGLGTEAFF.